This T cell receptor beta chain originates from a study of Ad26.COV2.S vaccination and SARS-CoV-2 variants. Germline CDR1 reads SEHNR; CDR2 reads FQNEAQ (reference sequence). The ends were cut back, 7 bases at V and 4 bases at J, with 18 bases in the middle. This CDR3 region has 15 residues. Notes on this clone: Its antigen is still unknown.

Produced via immunoSEQ multiplex PCR; TCRdb's table is partial and in-frame only. The table shows about 350,000 clones, with around 88% occurring only once. Treatment of the sample: about 20 received Ad26.COV2.S at low or high dose, single or two shots; about 5 received placebo; per-sample allocation not given. Specimen acquisition occurred on day 63 following the initial vaccine or placebo injection. As its vector, the vaccine had Ad26, which expressed Wuhan-strain SARS-CoV-2 spike. Study findings and constraints: Measurements of TCR breadth and depth may have given underestimates of the total T cell responses.

This specimen consisted of peripheral blood, obtained in a trial of Ad26.COV2.S vaccine versus placebo. The sequence came from a person aged 18-65 years who received the Ad26.COV2.S COVID-19 vaccine or a placebo. The genes are TRBV7-9 and TRBJ2-3; no clear D. CDR3 sequence: CASILGRPGADTQYF. The CDR3 DNA is TGTGCCAGCATCCTAGGACGGCCTGGGGCAGATACGCAGTATTTT.